This TCR beta chain was sequenced during a study of CD8+CD57+ T cells in acquired aplastic anemia. In the study overall: The DNA of sorted CD4+ and CD8+ cells averaged roughly 3.2 ug.

Profiles of TCR beta VDJ and CDR3 were generated from a genomic DNA template. MiXCR was run by TCRdb on the reads, yielding one entry per CDR3 protein. The sample carries under 250,000 distinct CDR3 sequences, around half recorded once. Sequencing was done on patients that had shown CD8+CD57+ cell expansion by flow cytometry. Patients were treatment-naive when blood was sampled. Germline assignment: CDR1 KGHDR and CDR2 SFDVKD. Trimming pared 4 bases from V and 3 bases from J, leaving 13 bases between. The CDR3 length is 15 residues. Findings and caveats of the study: Between patients and controls, roughly 29 CD8+ CDR3 sequences were found in common.

This clonotype occurred many times. Antigen specificity is unknown. The sample consisted of sorted CD4+, CD8+, or CD8+CD57+ T cells (not recorded which) from PBMCs. The TCR comes from a human donor with aplastic anemia. V usage is TRBV24-1 and J usage is TRBJ2-3; D assignment may be TRBD1 or TRBD2 (5 bases each). In DNA, the CDR3 is TGTGCCACCAGTGACGGGCAGGGAGTGACAGATACGCAGTATTTT. As protein: CATSDGQGVTDTQYF.